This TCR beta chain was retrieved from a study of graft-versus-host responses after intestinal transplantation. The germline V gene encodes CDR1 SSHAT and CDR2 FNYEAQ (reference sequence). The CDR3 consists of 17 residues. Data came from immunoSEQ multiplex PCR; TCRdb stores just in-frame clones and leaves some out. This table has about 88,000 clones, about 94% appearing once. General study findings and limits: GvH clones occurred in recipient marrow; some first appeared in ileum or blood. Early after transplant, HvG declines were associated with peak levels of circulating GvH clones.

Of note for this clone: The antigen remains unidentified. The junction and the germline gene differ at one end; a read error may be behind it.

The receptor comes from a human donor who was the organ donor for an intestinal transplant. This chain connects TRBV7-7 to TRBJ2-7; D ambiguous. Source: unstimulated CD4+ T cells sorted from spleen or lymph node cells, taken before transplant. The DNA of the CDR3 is TGTGCTAGCAGCTTAGTATTAGTAGGGATAAGCTCCTACGAGCAGTACTTC. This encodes CASSLVLVGISSYEQYF. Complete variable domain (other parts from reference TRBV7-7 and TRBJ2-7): GAGVSQSPRYKVTKRGQDVTLRCDPISSHATLYWYQQALGQGPEFLTYFNYEAQPDKSGLPSDRFSAERPEGSISTLTIQRTEQRDSAMYRCASSLVLVGISSYEQYFGPGTRLTVT.